This TCR beta chain was identified during a study of blood T cell repertoires in COVID-19. Sequencing was performed with immunoSEQ multiplex PCR; in TCRdb, only in-frame clones are kept and a portion is missing. This table has under 400,000 clones, roughly nine tenths appearing once. Only one count was recorded for this clone. This CDR3 has 12 amino acids. V lost 1 base, J lost 14 bases, and 14 bases lay in between. Germline-derived CDR1 and CDR2 are SGHDN and FVKESK. The chain has TRBV14 and TRBJ1-2; D ambiguous. The TCR was taken from a woman in her twenties or thirties with COVID-19, enrolled during active disease. The sample was peripheral blood. For the CDR3, the DNA is TGTGCCAGCAGCCAAGGTGTGTCCGGAGTGACCTTC. Amino acids: CASSQGVSGVTF.